These 8 T cell receptor beta chains share one sample of origin, sequenced in a study of human T cells and chemical hapten exposure. Via MiXCR, TCRdb re-called the RACE reads, giving one row per CDR3 protein. The data contain some 51,000 distinct CDR3 sequences, roughly 8.8% of them singletons. The time point here: pre-sensitization, week 0. Treatment denoted: therapeutic diphenylcyclopropenone sensitization with weekly scalp DPC. This specimen consisted of whole blood, obtained in connection with sensitization to the hapten diphenylcyclopropenone (DPC). The receptors derive from a woman between 40 and 50 years old with alopecia areata. Some clones in this sample may be carry-over from other donors' samples.

This clonotype was counted only a few times. The chain combines TRBV20-1 with TRBJ1-2; possibly TRBD1 for D (5 bases). Germline CDR1 is DFQATT and CDR2 is SNEGSKA (reference sequence). With 1 base removed from V and 4 bases from J, the gap between germline ends came to 13 bases. CDR3 length equals 14 residues. The CDR3: CSARVGTPSYGYTF. CDR3 sequence (DNA): TGCAGTGCTAGAGTGGGGACCCCCAGCTATGGCTACACCTTC.

This clonotype came up many times. The V call is TRBV6-5, the J call TRBJ1-1, with D tentatively TRBD1 (5 bases). Germline V gives CDR1 MNHEY, CDR2 SVGAGI. V lost 6 bases and J lost 7, with 12 bases in between. The CDR3 runs to 12 residues. The CDR3 region has the DNA TGTGCCAGCAGCCACCCGGGGGGTGAAGCTTTCTTT. Its protein is CASSHPGGEAFF.

CDR3 in amino acids: CASSLGHDPFQETQYF. The CDR3 DNA is TGTGCCAGCAGTTTGGGCCACGACCCTTTCCAAGAGACCCAGTACTTC. V gene TRBV28 combines with J gene TRBJ2-5; D gene ambiguous. Germline CDR1 and CDR2: MDHEN and SYDVKM. This CDR3 comprises 16 residues. Trimming shortened V by 3 bases and J by 1 base, and 15 bases separated the two germline ends.

This clonotype was detected many times. The V gene is TRBV3-1, the J gene TRBJ1-2, with D perhaps TRBD1 (5 bases). The germline V gene has CDR1 LGHDT and CDR2 YNNKEL (reference sequence). V was clipped by 1 base and J by 2 bases, with 14 bases between them. CDR3 length: 16 amino acids. For the CDR3, the DNA is TGTGCCAGCAGCCAAGGGTCTGGGACCGCCAACTATGGCTACACCTTC. Protein product: CASSQGSGTANYGYTF.

This chain connects TRBV5-5 to TRBJ1-2, with 8 bases lining up with TRBD1. With V trimmed by 4 bases and J by 4 bases, 3 bases remained unmatched. The V gene's germline CDR1 is SGHKS and CDR2 YYEKEE (reference sequence). The CDR3 covers 13 residues. The CDR3 is CASSRGQAYGYTF. DNA of the CDR3: TGTGCCAGCAGCAGGGGACAGGCCTATGGCTACACCTTC.

This clonotype came up many times. The J gene is TRBJ1-1, the V gene TRBV2; D gene uncertain. Trimming took 8 bases from V and 4 from J, leaving 11 bases between them. The germline CDR1 and CDR2 sequences are SNHLY and FYNNEI. The CDR3 is 12 residues long. The CDR3 here is CASRGWGTEAFF. The DNA of the CDR3 is TGTGCCAGCCGGGGTTGGGGCACTGAAGCTTTCTTT.

The chain combines TRBV5-1 with TRBJ2-3; D may be TRBD1 (6 bases). CDR3 length: 15 amino acids. The V end was cut by 2 bases, the J end by 3 bases, with 13 bases between. In germline, CDR1 is SGHRS, CDR2 YFSETQ. This chain's CDR3 is CASSLLGARTDTQYF. The CDR3 DNA sequence: TGCGCCAGCAGCTTACTGGGGGCTCGAACAGATACGCAGTATTTT.

This clonotype occurred a few times. V is TRBV3-1 and J is TRBJ2-5; D is unclear. Germline CDR1 LGHDT, CDR2 YNNKEL (reference sequence). V was cut by 4 bases and J by 2 bases, with 8 bases left in between. The CDR3 sequence is 13 residues long. The chain's CDR3 is CASSRDRQETQYF. The CDR3 region has the DNA TGTGCCAGCAGCCGTGACCGACAAGAGACCCAGTACTTC.